This passage covers 9 T cell receptor beta chains from one sample sequenced in a study of PD-L1 blockade in urothelial cancer (dated by TCRdb to about 2017). Library preparation employed the immunoSEQ multiplex PCR assay. TCRdb obtained this table from immuneACCESS and retained in-frame rearrangements with V and J assigned. These tables miss some clones; where compared with another copy, unresolved V genes account for less than half of the shortfall, and the remainder is unexplained. Across this sample there are roughly 45,000 clones, with 80% to 90% seen only once. Approximately 15% of the sample belongs to the ten largest clones. Explained via the paper, the time point label denotes: peripheral blood 6 weeks after treatment start. Specimen: PBMCs, collected around atezolizumab (anti-PD-L1) treatment. Receptors originate from a man in his 60s with urothelial cancer.

The chain is built from TRBV29-1 and TRBJ2-1, with 8 bases matching TRBD2. The CDR3 extends over 13 amino acids. The V gene end was trimmed by 4 bases and the J gene end by 9 bases; junction bases not matched to a gene: 8. The germline V gene has CDR1 SQVTM and CDR2 ANQGSEA. The DNA for the CDR3 is TGCAGCGTTGTTGGGACTAGAGGAGGTGAGCAGTTCTTC. Residues: CSVVGTRGGEQFF.

The V call is TRBV28, the J call TRBJ1-1, with a tentative D call TRBD1 (6 bases). Trimming stripped 5 bases from V and 5 bases from J, with 9 bases between. This CDR3 comprises 12 residues. Germline values: CDR1 MDHEN, CDR2 SYDVKM. The CDR3 DNA follows: TGTGCCAGCAGTCCCGGACAGACTGAAGCTTTCTTT. Protein sequence: CASSPGQTEAFF.

The chain links TRBV7-8 to TRBJ1-1; unclear D gene. CDR1 SGHVS and CDR2 FQNEAQ come from the germline V gene. CDR3 size: 15 residues. Trimming cost V 2 bases and J 0 bases, with 10 bases left between them. The CDR3 loop reads CASSLMGALNTEAFF. The CDR3 DNA reads TGTGCCAGCAGCTTAATGGGAGCTTTGAACACTGAAGCTTTCTTT.

The chain combines TRBV2 with TRBJ2-3; D is ambiguous. The germline CDR1 and CDR2 sequences are SNHLY and FYNNEI. Trimming stripped 3 bases from V and 7 bases from J, with 5 bases between. This CDR3 spans 11 amino acids. CDR3 region: CASSDSNTQYF. Written as DNA, the CDR3 is TGTGCCAGCAGTGACTCTAATACGCAGTATTTT.

Notes on this clone: The missing conserved phenylalanine or tryptophan at the end of this CDR3 makes a read error likely. No DNA is shown, since the ends of the CDR3 on it are uncertain; the CDR3 is the one TCRdb lists. CDR3 sequence reads: CASSYSDYSVY. V and J are TRBV6-6 and TRBJ2-7; TRBD2 was called by the table and not checked on the DNA. Germline V lookup: CDR1 MNHNY, CDR2 SVGAGI (reference sequence). The CDR3 spans 11 residues, counting both ends.

Remarks on this clone: The same CDR3 can be traced to other DNA sequences in this sample. The chain links TRBV28 to TRBJ1-2, with 8 bases lining up with TRBD1. The CDR3 loop spans 15 amino acids. V was clipped by 3 bases and J by 2 bases; unmatched bases: 5. Germline CDR1 is MDHEN and CDR2 is SYDVKM. The CDR3 reads CASSFEDRDNYGYTF. The CDR3 bases are TGTGCCAGCAGTTTTGAGGACAGGGACAACTATGGCTACACCTTC.

This clone was recorded only once. V gene TRBV7-2 combines with J gene TRBJ1-2, with a tentative D call TRBD1 (6 bases). V lost 4 bases to trimming and J lost 7 bases, with 10 bases between them. The V gene's germline CDR1 is SGHTA and CDR2 FQGNSA. The CDR3 is made up of 12 amino acids. This CDR3 reads CASSSGTSGYTF. The DNA of the CDR3 is TGTGCCAGCAGCTCCGGGACATCTGGCTACACCTTC.

The rearrangement joins TRBV5-1 to TRBJ2-1; TRBD2 aligns across 7 bases. Germline values: CDR1 SGHRS, CDR2 YFSETQ. The CDR3 is 15 residues long. V dropped 3 bases and J dropped 7; count of bases not matched to a gene: 10. CDR3 loop: CASSWGGEGLNEQFF. The CDR3 region has the DNA TGCGCCAGCAGCTGGGGGGGGGAGGGTTTAAATGAGCAGTTCTTC. Full variable domain (missing parts from reference TRBV5-1 and TRBJ2-1): KAGVTQTPRYLIKTRGQQVTLSCSPISGHRSVSWYQQTPGQGLQFLFEYFSETQRNKGNFPGRFSGRQFSNSRSEMNVSTLELGDSALYLCASSWGGEGLNEQFFGPGTRLTVL.

V and J are TRBV27 and TRBJ2-1, with TRBD1 identical over 10 bases. The junction had 9 bases not matched to a gene; V was cut back by 5 bases and J by 5 bases. CDR1 MNHEY and CDR2 SMNVEV come from the germline V gene (reference sequence). This CDR3 comprises 16 residues. The CDR3: CASSQTDRGTDNEQFF. In DNA form, the CDR3 reads TGTGCCAGCAGTCAAACGGACAGGGGGACAGACAATGAGCAGTTCTTC.